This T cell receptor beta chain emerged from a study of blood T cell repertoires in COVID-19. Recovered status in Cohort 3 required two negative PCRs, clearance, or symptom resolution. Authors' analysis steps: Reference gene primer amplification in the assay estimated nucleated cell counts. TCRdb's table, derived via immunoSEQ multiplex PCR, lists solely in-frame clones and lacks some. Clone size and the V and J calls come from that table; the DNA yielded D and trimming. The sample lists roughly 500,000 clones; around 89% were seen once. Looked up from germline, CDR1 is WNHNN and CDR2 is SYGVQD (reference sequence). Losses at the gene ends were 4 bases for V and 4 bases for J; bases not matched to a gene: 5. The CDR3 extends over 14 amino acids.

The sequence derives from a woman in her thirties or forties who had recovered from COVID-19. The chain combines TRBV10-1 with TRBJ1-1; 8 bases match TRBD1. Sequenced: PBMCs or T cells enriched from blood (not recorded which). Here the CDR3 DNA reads TGCGCCAGCAGTGGCAGGGGGCTGGGCACTGAAGCTTTCTTT. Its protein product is CASSGRGLGTEAFF.